A selection of T cell receptor beta chains follows, all from one sample in a study of blood T cell repertoires in COVID-19. This table comes from immunoSEQ multiplex PCR, and its TCRdb copy is limited to in-frame clones, with some not included. The sample lists approximately 190,000 clones; 83% were seen once. Sequenced input: peripheral blood. All receptors derive from a woman in her thirties or forties with acute or convalescent COVID-19. Both conserved end residues are part of each CDR3. D genes are given only for firm matches. Expanded clones get a size class; other rows say once, few or many, or leave the size out.

TGTGCCAACAGAAGCAGGGGCATCTATGGCTACACCTTC,CANRSRGIYGYTF,TRBJ1-2,once,13,TRBV6-4,-
TGTGCCAGCAGTCACCAGCGGGGTAGCACAGATACGCAGTATTTT,CASSHQRGSTDTQYF,TRBJ2-3,-,15,TRBV6-6,TRBD2
TGCGCCAGCAGCCAAGGGTCTTCCGGGACTAGCGGGTCTGGGGCCAACGTCCTGACTTTC,CASSQGSSGTSGSGANVLTF,TRBJ2-6,few,20,TRBV4-1,TRBD2
TGTGCCAGCAGCTTATCCTGGCAGGGGTGGAATGAGCAGTTCTTC,CASSLSWQGWNEQFF,TRBJ2-1,-,15,TRBV7-8,-
TGCGCCAGCAGCTTGGGGGCAGGGGAAAAACTGTTTTTT,CASSLGAGEKLFF,TRBJ1-4,-,13,TRBV5-1,-
TGTGCCAGCAGCCCGACTAGCGGGAGTGGCTGGGAGCAGTTCTTC,CASSPTSGSGWEQFF,TRBJ2-1,-,15,TRBV11-2,TRBD2
TGCGCCAGCAGCTTGGTTGAGGCACTTTACTCCTACGAGCAGTACTTC,CASSLVEALYSYEQYF,TRBJ2-7,few,16,TRBV5-1,-
TGTGCCAGCAGTTTGACAGGGGGAGGTTATGATACGCAGTATTTT,CASSLTGGGYDTQYF,TRBJ2-3,-,15,TRBV6-5,TRBD1
TGTGCCAGCAGCCAAGGGCAGGGACAAGAAAAACTGTTTTTT,CASSQGQGQEKLFF,TRBJ1-4,-,14,TRBV3-1/TRBV3-2,-
TGTGCCAGCAGCCCCCAGGGGATCGGCCCGGGCATTCAGTACTTC,CASSPQGIGPGIQYF,TRBJ2-4,-,15,TRBV11-2,-
TGTGCCAGCAGAAGAAGGAGCGGGAGGGCCACCTACAATGAGCAGTTCTTC,CASRRRSGRATYNEQFF,TRBJ2-1,-,17,TRBV27,TRBD2
TGTGCCAGCAGTTTATCGTTCAGGGTAGCGAACACTGAAGCTTTCTTT,CASSLSFRVANTEAFF,TRBJ1-1,-,16,TRBV27,-
TGTGCCAGCAGCGTAAACCCTGGGACACAGAACACTGAAGCTTTCTTT,CASSVNPGTQNTEAFF,TRBJ1-1,-,16,TRBV9,-
TGTGCCACCAGAGGGCTTTTACCGAGTGGGGACCCGGGACAGGGGGTCGGCAATCAGCCCCAGCATTTT,CATRGLLPSGDPGQGVGNQPQHF,TRBJ1-5,-,23,TRBV24-1,TRBD1
TGTGCCAGCAGACTAGCGGGAGGTCCAGCCTACGAGCAGTACTTC,CASRLAGGPAYEQYF,TRBJ2-7,-,15,TRBV7-2,TRBD2
TGTGCCAGCAGCTTTAGGCTGGCGGGGGGGGATACGCAGTATTTT,CASSFRLAGGDTQYF,TRBJ2-3,-,15,TRBV7-2,TRBD2
TGTGCCAGCAGTTCAGGACTAGCGCAGTACGAGCAGTACTTC,CASSSGLAQYEQYF,TRBJ2-7,once,14,TRBV27,TRBD2
TGTGCCAGCAGCCTACAGGGGCGCGGGGAAAAACTGTTTTTT,CASSLQGRGEKLFF,TRBJ1-4,-,14,TRBV28,TRBD1
TGCGCCAGCAGCCGGAAGGACAGGGGGGAAGAAAAACTGTTTTTT,CASSRKDRGEEKLFF,TRBJ1-4,-,15,TRBV4-1,TRBD1
TGTGCCATCAGGGGGGGGACAGGCTCCTACGAGCAGTACTTC,CAIRGGTGSYEQYF,TRBJ2-7,-,14,TRBV10-3,-
TGTGCCAGCAGCTTGGGGACAGGGGGATCACCCCTCCACTTT,CASSLGTGGSPLHF,TRBJ1-6,once,14,TRBV7-8,TRBD1
TGTGCCAGCTCACCCACGGCGGGGTTGGGAGAGACCCAGTACTTC,CASSPTAGLGETQYF,TRBJ2-5,once,15,TRBV18,-
TGTGCCAGCAGTTTAGACGGGGCAGGGAGGGCCAATGGCTACACCTTC,CASSLDGAGRANGYTF,TRBJ1-2,-,16,TRBV28,-
TGTGCCAGCAGGCGAAGACAGGGGGTCGCAGATACGCAGTATTTT,CASRRRQGVADTQYF,TRBJ2-3,-,15,TRBV27,TRBD1
TGTGCCAGCCGTATGCGTCCCGGGAAGTCTAATTCACCCCTCCACTTT,CASRMRPGKSNSPLHF,TRBJ1-6,-,16,TRBV5-6,-
TGTGCCAGCAGTTGGTCGGGGGTGACCTACAATGAGCAGTTCTTC,CASSWSGVTYNEQFF,TRBJ2-1,few,15,TRBV6-5,-
TGTGCCAGTAAGTGGGCCTTCGACACCGGGGAGCTGTTTTTT,CASKWAFDTGELFF,TRBJ2-2,once,14,TRBV6-5,-
TGTGCCAGCAGACCGGGACTAGATATCTACGAGCAGTACTTC,CASRPGLDIYEQYF,TRBJ2-7,-,14,TRBV2,TRBD2
TGTGCCAGCAGCACAAAGGGACAGGGGAATCAGCCCCAGCATTTT,CASSTKGQGNQPQHF,TRBJ1-5,-,15,TRBV7-2,TRBD1
TGCGCCAGCAGCCAATATCAGGACAGGGCCAGTTACGAGCAGTACTTC,CASSQYQDRASYEQYF,TRBJ2-7,-,16,TRBV4-1,TRBD1
TGTGCCAGCAGCCCCATAGACAGTAGAAATGAAAAACTGTTTTTT,CASSPIDSRNEKLFF,TRBJ1-4,few,15,TRBV9,-